Given below is one TCR beta chain in context. Its antigen has not been determined. Per-base qualities were not stored, and no clone one base away is much larger. The CDR1 and CDR2 encoded by the germline V gene are SGHDT and YYEEEE. V is clipped by 3 bases and J by 3 bases, and the sequence between their germline boundaries is 15 bases long. The CDR3 goes from the cysteine to the phenylalanine over 15 residues. The retained sequence is limited to the CDR3, 45 bases, with the frame set at the first base. Between the mid-2010s and the late 2010s, the patients underwent resection in either Japan or China. Histologic diagnosis of each case was confirmed independently by two lung cancer pathologists on H&E slides. To enrich premalignant or tumor cells for nucleic acid extraction, macro-dissection was performed after pathologic assessment. DNA was isolated from FFPE tissue using the AllPrep DNA/RNA FFPE Kit.

The sample originates from a study of immune evolution from preneoplasia to lung adenocarcinoma (dated by TCRdb to the early 2020s). About the investigation overall: HLA loss of heterozygosity was found in 6.5% to 8% of AIS, 15% of MIA and 25% to 40% of ADC lesions, and in no AAH lesions. The study reported that under 120 samples were used for TCR sequencing. The overall cohort comprised some 53 patients with pulmonary nodules who underwent surgical resection. POLYSOLVER was used to infer class I HLA alleles from exome data, and LOHHLA was used to detect allele-specific HLA loss. TCR sequencing data came from roughly 51 patients. Resected precursor lesions (AAH, AIS, MIA) and invasive adenocarcinomas were each compared against paired morphologically normal lung tissue. The immune data were integrated with whole exome sequencing and methylation data from the same cohort of nodules. The study used immune gene expression, TCR sequencing and multiplex immunofluorescence to profile the immune contexture of lung adenocarcinoma precursors and invasive adenocarcinoma. The sample size was set by how many specimens were available, not by a prior power calculation.

The paper as a whole reports these results and caveats: Because all patients came from Japan and China, whether the findings apply to Western populations was uncertain. The highest top T cell clone frequencies were observed in normal lung, and a progressive decrease in top T cell clone frequencies appeared to occur from AAH through AIS, MIA and invasive adenocarcinoma. T cell clonality was highest in KRAS-mutant nodules compared with EGFR-mutant or double wild-type lesions. Clonality was highest in normal lung, while later-stage lesions appeared to have lower clonality but higher T cell density and diversity. The findings rested on association rather than direct causation, and larger cohorts with long-term follow-up and longitudinal biopsies were considered necessary.

TCR beta CDR3 regions were sequenced from DNA using the immunoSEQ hsTCRbeta Kit. The authors' pipeline ran thus. The ImmunoSEQ Analyzer was used to analyse the TCR sequencing data. T cell clonality was defined as 1 minus Pielou's evenness computed on productive rearrangements. The inverse Simpson index, applied to productive templates, was used to measure T cell diversity. T cell density was defined as TCR beta template counts normalized to usable DNA, with usable DNA estimated by amplifying and sequencing housekeeping genes. Two-sided Kruskal-Wallis tests were used to compare TCR metrics between histologic stages. TCRdb stores this immuneACCESS table with in-frame sequences only. Part of the clones is absent; in the studies checked, under half of the shortfall reflects unresolved V genes, and no reason is known for the rest. From that table come the V and J calls and clone size; the DNA was used to work out D and trimming. The sample profile shows 9,000 to 10,000 clones; approximately 78% of them were found once. The ten largest clones take up approximately 3% of the sample.

The sequence is built from TRBV5-6 and TRBJ1-2, with TRBD1 as a weak D call on 5 bases. Sequencing was done on a sample of FFPE lung adenocarcinoma in situ tissue. The sample's cell subset or site label, in plain terms: preinvasive adenocarcinoma in situ (AIS). This TCR derives from a person aged 70 to 80 with lung adenocarcinoma. The sequence in DNA is TGTGCCAGCAGCTGGACCGCAGGGTCGGACTATGGCTACACCTTC. This gives the protein CASSWTAGSDYGYTF.